The 24 T cell receptor beta chains listed next were all sequenced from one sample in a study of molecular identifiers for immune sequencing clone quantification (dated by TCRdb to the late 2010s). The receptor library was made with PCR. Data came from an Illumina HiSeq 4000. The public reads were run again by TCRdb, first through fastp at Q25 and then through MiXCR, and only productive beta chains were kept. Rows are unified per CDR3 protein, each entry keeping the most common DNA and genes. Across this sample there are 400,000 to 600,000 distinct CDR3 sequences, with about 22% seen only once. Of the sample, about 0.8% falls within the top ten clones. Material: naive CD8+ T cells from blood, with Jurkat cell RNA spiked in. The sample's cell subset or site label, decoded: FACS-sorted CD8+CD4-CCR7+CD45RA+ naive T cells. These receptor sequences come from a human donor in good health. Some libraries in this study had Jurkat cell RNA spiked in.

This clonotype was recorded at least ten times. This chain links TRBV25-1 with TRBJ2-7; possibly TRBD2 for D (5 bases). In germline, CDR1 is MGHDK, CDR2 SYGVNS. This CDR3 is built from 13 residues. Trimming removed 4 bases at V and 4 bases at J, with 11 bases between. Here the CDR3 DNA reads TGTGCCAGCAGTGGTGAGGGTGGTTACGAGCAGTACTTC. The encoded protein is CASSGEGGYEQYF.

This clonotype appeared a few times. The CDR3 protein is CASSQGRESGYEQYF. The CDR3, as DNA: TGCGCCAGCAGCCAGGGGAGGGAGTCAGGCTACGAGCAGTACTTC. The chain links TRBV4-3 to TRBJ2-7; 7 bases fit TRBD2. This CDR3 is 15 amino acids long. Germline CDR1 and CDR2: LGHNA and YSLEER. The V segment lost 3 bases and the J segment 3 bases; nucleotides outside the gene matches: 8.

This clonotype has at least ten counts. The rearrangement joins TRBV4-1 to TRBJ2-7; unclear D gene. Germline-derived CDR1 and CDR2 are MGHRA and YSYEKL. The CDR3 is made up of 13 amino acids. With 4 bases removed from V and 4 bases from J, the gap between germline ends came to 11 bases. Here the CDR3 reads CASSPAAPYEQYF. CDR3 in DNA: TGCGCCAGCAGCCCGGCCGCCCCTTACGAGCAGTACTTC.

This clonotype was detected ten times or more. The rearrangement joins TRBV7-9 to TRBJ2-3; the match to TRBD2 covers 14 bases. Germline assignment: CDR1 SEHNR and CDR2 FQNEAQ (reference sequence). The ends lost 5 bases at V and 3 bases at J; junction bases unmatched: 7. This CDR3 spans 17 amino acids. The CDR3 loop is CASSRGLAGERTDTQYF. CDR3 DNA sequence: TGTGCCAGCAGCCGGGGACTAGCGGGAGAAAGAACAGATACGCAGTATTTT.

The J gene is TRBJ2-5, the V gene TRBV7-9; 9 nucleotides agree with TRBD2. This CDR3 spans 16 amino acids. Germline V gene lookup returns CDR1 SEHNR and CDR2 FQNEAQ (reference sequence). Losses at the gene ends were 2 bases for V and 4 bases for J; bases not matched to a gene: 8. CDR3 sequence: CASSLRLAGDSETQYF. CDR3 DNA sequence: TGTGCCAGCAGCTTACGGTTAGCGGGAGATTCAGAGACCCAGTACTTC.

A word on this clonotype: One end of the junction does not line up with germline, which may come from a read error. The rearrangement links TRBV7-9 to TRBJ2-4; D possibly uses TRBD1 or TRBD2 (6 bases each). Germline values: CDR1 SEHNR, CDR2 FQNEAQ (reference sequence). The CDR3 totals 16 residues. The CDR3 here is CASSPVGGAAKNIQYF. As DNA, the CDR3 is TGTGCCAGCAGCCCCGTGGGGGGCGCTGCCAAAAACATCCAGTACTTC.

This clonotype was observed a handful of times. The chain links TRBV6-2 or TRBV6-3 to TRBJ2-7; maybe TRBD2 (5 bases). The CDR3 loop spans 13 amino acids. Trimming cost V 5 bases and J 1 base, with 9 bases left between them. Germline V gene lookup returns CDR1 MNHEY and CDR2 SVGEGT. CDR3 in amino acids: CASSADYSYEQYF. For the CDR3, the DNA is TGTGCCAGCAGTGCAGACTATTCCTACGAGCAGTACTTC.

In this sample, this clonotype turned up a few times. This sequence joins TRBV20-1 and TRBJ2-5, with 10 positions matching TRBD1. Losses at the gene ends were 5 bases for V and 5 bases for J; bases not matched to a gene: 8. Germline-derived CDR1 and CDR2 are DFQATT and SNEGSKA (reference sequence). The length of the CDR3 is 14 residues. As DNA, the CDR3 is TGCAGTGCTTTCCGGGACAGGGGTTTGGAGACCCAGTACTTC. This encodes CSAFRDRGLETQYF.

The table lists this clonotype with many counts. The gene calls are TRBV9 and TRBJ1-2; no reliable D call. Trimming removed 3 bases from V and 1 base from J, with 4 bases in between. Germline loops: CDR1 SGDLS, CDR2 YYNGEE. The CDR3 runs 12 residues. The CDR3: CASSGSNYGYTF. The CDR3 nucleotides read TGTGCCAGCAGCGGAAGTAACTATGGCTACACCTTC.

This clonotype was seen only a few times. The chain combines TRBV4-3 with TRBJ1-1, with no clear D. This CDR3 contains 16 residues. CDR1 and CDR2 from the germline V gene are LGHNA and YSLEER. V was trimmed by 1 base and J by 5 bases, leaving 17 bases between them. The CDR3 nucleotides are TGCGCCAGCAGCCAAGGTTATGCTGGAATTGGAACTGAAGCTTTCTTT. As protein: CASSQGYAGIGTEAFF.

This clonotype was seen at least ten times. The chain joins TRBV24-1 to TRBJ2-2; D gene ambiguous. Trimming left V 5 bases short and J 4 bases short, with 4 bases between. Germline CDR1 KGHDR, CDR2 SFDVKD. There are 12 residues in the CDR3. The CDR3 protein is CATSGSTGELFF. CDR3 in DNA: TGTGCCACCAGTGGAAGCACCGGGGAGCTGTTTTTT.

The table lists this clonotype with many counts. The chain combines TRBV4-1 with TRBJ2-3, with D perhaps matching TRBD1 (5 bases). The germline V and J ends were trimmed by 4 bases and 3 bases, with 11 bases remaining between them. CDR1 and CDR2 (germline): MGHRA, YSYEKL. The CDR3 sequence is 14 residues long. Written as DNA, the CDR3 is TGCGCCAGCAGCCTGGGGCCAGGGACAGATACGCAGTATTTT. Translating gives CASSLGPGTDTQYF.

This clonotype has more than one count but fewer than ten. As DNA, the CDR3 is TGTGCCAGTGGCCGGGGGGGGGCAGACAATGAGCAGTTCTTC. Encoded protein: CASGRGGADNEQFF. The chain joins TRBV19 to TRBJ2-1, with 8 nucleotides matching TRBD2. CDR3 size: 14 residues. Germline V gene data show CDR1 as LNHDA and CDR2 as SQIVND (reference sequence). J lost 5 bases, V lost 8 bases, and 8 bases had no gene match.

A few counts support this clonotype. This chain uses TRBV9 with TRBJ2-5, with unresolved D. V shed 0 bases and J shed 4 bases, with 7 bases lying between them. This CDR3 is built from 13 residues. Looked up from germline, CDR1 is SGDLS and CDR2 is YYNGEE. CDR3 sequence (DNA): TGTGCCAGCAGCGTAGTTGGTGGAGAGACCCAGTACTTC. Residues: CASSVVGGETQYF.

This clonotype appeared many times. The chain recombines TRBV13 with TRBJ1-1, with D possibly TRBD1 on 6 matching bases. The V end lost 5 bases, the J end lost 6 bases, and 13 bases lay between the germline ends. The CDR3 consists of 13 residues. Germline V gene lookup returns CDR1 PRHDT and CDR2 FYEKMQ (reference sequence). The CDR3 DNA follows: TGTGCCAGCAGCCGACAGGCGGGGGCTGAAGCTTTCTTT. Its protein product is CASSRQAGAEAFF.

With respect to this clonotype: As the CDR3 is not closed by the conserved phenylalanine or tryptophan, this likely results from a read error. The V call is TRBV4-1, the J call TRBJ2-7; D uncertain. Trimming took off 4 bases at V and 5 bases at J, with 18 bases between the two ends. Germline assignment: CDR1 MGHRA and CDR2 YSYEKL. The CDR3 is 15 amino acids. The CDR3 sequence: CASSLALGTAHEQYS. The CDR3 DNA sequence: TGCGCCAGCAGCCTAGCTCTTGGAACCGCCCACGAGCAGTACTCC.

This clonotype occurred a few times. The gene calls are TRBV2 and TRBJ2-1; possible D gene TRBD2, 6 bases. The CDR3 sequence is 16 residues long. Trimming left V 10 bases short and J 0 bases short, with 19 bases between. Germline CDR1 reads SNHLY; CDR2 reads FYNNEI. The CDR3 is CATLIGGPSSYNEQFF. The CDR3 region has the DNA TGTGCCACCCTTATTGGAGGGCCCAGCTCCTACAATGAGCAGTTCTTC.

This clonotype came up a few times. The chain uses TRBV7-6 and TRBJ2-7; the D is unclear. Trimming cost V 1 base and J 5 bases, with 15 bases left between them. Germline V lookup: CDR1 SGHVS, CDR2 FNYEAQ. The CDR3 spans 15 residues. The CDR3 nucleotides are TGTGCCAGCAGCTTAGGTGAACTGACTCGGAACGAGCAGTACTTC. Translated: CASSLGELTRNEQYF.

Remarks on this clonotype: The junction departs from germline at one end; a sequencing error may be responsible. V gene TRBV3-1 combines with J gene TRBJ2-4; the D gene is possibly TRBD2 (5 bases). The CDR3 length is 13 residues. Looked up from germline, CDR1 is LGHDT and CDR2 is YNNKEL (reference sequence). CDR3 residues: CASSQPSYNIRYF. The CDR3 DNA is TGTGCCAGCAGCCAACCTAGCTATAACATTCGGTACTTC. Together with reference TRBV3-1 and TRBJ2-4, the CDR3 gives the full variable domain: DTAVSQTPKYLVTQMGNDKSIKCEQNLGHDTMYWYKQDSKKFLKIMFSYNNKELIINETVPNRFSPKSPDKAHLNLHINSLELGDSAVYFCASSQPSYNIRYFGAGTRLSVL.

Details on this clonotype: The CDR3 does not close with the conserved phenylalanine or tryptophan, likely indicating a read error. This sequence joins TRBV20-1 and TRBJ2-7, with 9 positions matching TRBD1. V shed 4 bases, J shed 4 bases, and the junction held 5 bases outside the gene matches. This CDR3 is 13 amino acids long. Germline assignment: CDR1 DFQATT and CDR2 SNEGSKA (reference sequence). Written as DNA, the CDR3 is TGCAGTGCTACGGGACAGGGATCGTACGAGCAGTACATC. Its protein product is CSATGQGSYEQYI.

V is TRBV28 and J is TRBJ1-5, with D uncertain. This CDR3 spans 14 amino acids. The germline V and J ends were trimmed by 6 bases and 9 bases, with 18 bases remaining between them. Germline CDR1 and CDR2: MDHEN and SYDVKM. In DNA, the CDR3 is TGTGCCAGCAGCCGGACCGGCCAATATGGGCCCCAGCATTTT. Translating gives CASSRTGQYGPQHF.

This clonotype has only a few counts. The chain recombines TRBV12-3 or TRBV12-4 with TRBJ2-1, with a tentative D call TRBD1 (6 bases). The CDR3 loop spans 15 amino acids. The ends were cut back, 5 bases at V and 2 bases at J, with 13 bases in the middle. CDR3 protein: CASSRGDITYNEQFF. CDR3 in DNA: TGTGCCAGCAGTCGAGGGGACATAACCTACAATGAGCAGTTCTTC.

Many counts were recorded for this clonotype. The rearrangement joins TRBV4-1 to TRBJ2-3, with 8 bases fitting TRBD2. The CDR3 extends over 16 amino acids. Germline lookup yields CDR1 MGHRA and CDR2 YSYEKL. The junction had 5 bases not matched to a gene; V was cut back by 1 base and J by 2 bases. The CDR3, as DNA: TGCGCCAGCAGCCAAGGGGGCGGGGGGCTCACAGATACGCAGTATTTT. Translation gives CASSQGGGGLTDTQYF.

V usage is TRBV27 and J usage is TRBJ1-5; 7 bases are a match to TRBD1. The J segment lost 7 bases and the V segment lost 5 bases, leaving 8 bases of the junction unmatched. This CDR3 has 14 residues. CDR1 is MNHEY and CDR2 is SMNVEV in the germline V gene (reference sequence). CDR3 region: CASSVIQGRQPQHF. In DNA form, the CDR3 reads TGTGCCAGCAGTGTGATACAGGGGCGGCAGCCCCAGCATTTT.